The next 12 T cell receptor beta chains were all read from a single sample in a study of early T cells in non-severe SARS-CoV-2 infection. TCRdb reprocessed the 5' RACE reads with MiXCR, giving one entry per CDR3 protein. The table has about 99,000 distinct CDR3 sequences, roughly 15% seen once. The sequenced sample consisted of whole blood. The receptors originated from an adult who was a healthcare worker with PCR-confirmed SARS-CoV-2 infection or an uninfected control (not recorded which).

There are a few counts of this clonotype. For the CDR3, the DNA is TGTGCCTGGAGCTGGGTGCGGGGTGCAACTAATGAAAAACTGTTTTTT. It encodes CAWSWVRGATNEKLFF. The chain uses TRBV30 and TRBJ1-4; D is undetermined. The germline V and J ends were trimmed by 3 bases and 0 bases, with 14 bases remaining between them. CDR3 length equals 16 residues. Germline loops: CDR1 GTSNPN, CDR2 SVGIG (reference sequence).

This clonotype was picked up many times. The rearrangement uses TRBV18 and TRBJ1-5, with D unresolved. Germline loops: CDR1 KGHSH, CDR2 LQKENI. The CDR3 has 14 amino acids. Trimming shortened V by 5 bases and J by 3 bases, and 11 bases separated the two germline ends. CDR3 in amino acids: CASSSRRDNQPQHF. The CDR3 DNA follows: TGTGCCAGCTCATCTAGGAGGGACAATCAGCCCCAGCATTTT.

The rearrangement links TRBV2 to TRBJ2-1; 7 bases map to TRBD1. V was pared by 6 bases and J by 2 bases, with 4 bases of the junction left unmatched. Germline V gives CDR1 SNHLY, CDR2 FYNNEI. The CDR3 covers 14 residues. The CDR3 sequence: CASRTGSAYNEQFF. The CDR3, as DNA: TGTGCCAGCAGGACAGGGAGTGCCTACAATGAGCAGTTCTTC.

The V and J genes are TRBV11-2 and TRBJ1-1; D is unresolved. The germline gives CDR1 SGHAT, CDR2 FQNNGV. The CDR3 sequence is 14 residues long. Between the trimmed V and J ends, which lost 4 bases and 5 bases, there was a span of 14 bases. Written as DNA, the CDR3 is TGTGCCAGCAGCTATGGAGGGCGGCTAACTGAAGCTTTCTTT. Amino acid sequence: CASSYGGRLTEAFF.

This clonotype was counted only a few times. This chain links TRBV3-1 with TRBJ2-7; 9 bases fit TRBD1. Per the germline V gene, CDR1 is LGHDT and CDR2 is YNNKEL (reference sequence). V shed 4 bases, J shed 0 bases, and the junction held 7 bases outside the gene matches. CDR3 length: 16 amino acids. This chain's CDR3 is CASSPVPGQGSYEQYF. The CDR3 coding sequence is TGTGCCAGCAGCCCGGTACCGGGACAGGGCTCCTACGAGCAGTACTTC.

There are a few counts of this clonotype. The V gene is TRBV7-8, the J gene TRBJ2-5; D is uncertain. V dropped 5 bases and J dropped 5 bases, with 21 bases sitting between them. The CDR3 sequence is 16 residues long. Germline V gene data show CDR1 as SGHVS and CDR2 as FQNEAQ. CDR3: CASSQTALTNRETQYF. The DNA of the CDR3 is TGTGCCAGCAGCCAAACGGCTCTCACTAACCGGGAGACCCAGTACTTC.

The genes are TRBV21-1 and TRBJ1-4; the table calls TRBD1, which could not be checked here. TRBV21-1 constitutes a pseudogene. CDR3 length: 17 amino acids. The CDR3 nucleotides read TGTGCCAGCAGCTCTCTTAGCTTTCCGGGACGGAATGAAAAACTGTTTTTT. The encoded protein is CASSSLSFPGRNEKLFF.

There are a few counts of this clonotype. The CDR3 here is CSAEPGTGRSYEQYF. The CDR3, as DNA: TGCAGTGCTGAACCCGGGACAGGGCGCTCCTACGAGCAGTACTTC. The chain links TRBV20-1 to TRBJ2-7; TRBD1 matches 9 bases. The CDR3 length is 15 residues. Germline assignment: CDR1 DFQATT and CDR2 SNEGSKA (reference sequence). Trimming removed 5 bases from V and 0 bases from J; junction bases left unmatched: 8.

The chain recombines TRBV5-1 with TRBJ2-5; TRBD1 matches at 9 bases. The germline gives CDR1 SGHRS, CDR2 YFSETQ. The CDR3 contains 13 residues. After removal of 3 bases from V and 6 bases from J, the junction contained 3 bases not matched to a gene. The DNA of the CDR3 is TGCGCCAGCAGCTCACAGGGGGCAAAGACCCAGTACTTC. As protein: CASSSQGAKTQYF.

V and J are TRBV13 and TRBJ2-7; 13 bases are a match to TRBD2. J was trimmed by 6 bases and V by 5 bases; bases with no gene match: 7. The CDR3 runs to 15 residues. The germline gives CDR1 PRHDT, CDR2 FYEKMQ (reference sequence). CDR3 bases: TGTGCCAGCAGCACCCAACTAGCGGGGGGGCGCGAGCAGTACTTC. Its translation: CASSTQLAGGREQYF.

There are many counts of this clonotype. This sequence joins TRBV2 and TRBJ1-2; D not resolved. The germline CDR1 and CDR2 sequences are SNHLY and FYNNEI. The CDR3 covers 16 residues. Trimming stripped 2 bases from V and 1 base from J, with 14 bases between. The CDR3 DNA is TGTGCCAGCAGTGAATACCGGGCTGACGATAACTATGGCTACACCTTC. Protein: CASSEYRADDNYGYTF.

This chain joins TRBV11-2 and TRBJ2-3; 12 bases map to TRBD2. Trimming removed 6 bases from V and 1 base from J; junction bases left unmatched: 11. Per germline, CDR1 SGHAT and CDR2 FQNNGV. This CDR3 has 18 amino acids. The CDR3 loop reads CASRPLAGGPRGTDTQYF. CDR3 nucleotides: TGTGCCAGCAGGCCCCTAGCGGGGGGGCCAAGGGGCACAGATACGCAGTATTTT.